The following is a T cell receptor beta chain sequence with its context. Its antigen is currently unknown. Produced via immunoSEQ multiplex PCR; TCRdb's table is partial and in-frame only. The sample lists 180,000 or so clones, around 90% occurring once. This sample is part of a study of T cell responses to AZD1222 COVID-19 vaccine. The ends lost 3 bases at V and 2 bases at J; junction bases unmatched: 1. The CDR3 extends over 14 amino acids. CDR1 and CDR2 from the germline V gene are KGHSH and LQKENI. Overall study results and limits: Two doses of AZD1222 preceded a rise in Spike-specific TCR breadth and depth. Targeting of unmutated variant regions was reportedly seen in nearly half of spike-specific TCRs. Spike was spanned by vaccine-associated CD4 TCRs, with dominance at 160-218 and 743-854. The study identified only five to seven AZD1222 recipients as seropositive at baseline.

This rearrangement joins TRBV18 to TRBJ2-5; TRBD1 aligns across 9 bases. The specimen comprised peripheral blood, sampled on day 0 of AZD1222 vaccination. The sequence derives from an adult in good health. CDR3: CASSPGTGQETQYF. The CDR3 bases are TGTGCCAGCTCACCCGGGACAGGGCAAGAGACCCAGTACTTC.